This T cell receptor (beta chain) was obtained from a study of blood T cell repertoires in COVID-19. At the level of the study: Collection of acute and convalescent COVID-19 samples took place in the United States, Italy and Spain. PBMCs, B-cell-depleted T cells, or T cells were the source of the cDNA or gDNA that made up the material.

TCRdb's table, derived via immunoSEQ multiplex PCR, lists solely in-frame clones and lacks some. The repertoire consists of about 320,000 clones, with more than 75% occurring once and the leading ten covering 1.6%. The junction had 10 bases not matched to a gene; V was cut back by 6 bases and J by 7 bases. Per germline, CDR1 LNHDA and CDR2 SQIVND (reference sequence). This CDR3 comprises 15 residues. The chain has TRBV19 and TRBJ2-2, with 8 bases matching TRBD2. Specimen: peripheral blood. The source of this sequence is a woman in her 50s with acute or convalescent COVID-19. Here the CDR3 DNA reads TGTGCCAGTAGAATCGGAGCGGGAGCGGTCGGGGAGCTGTTTTTT. Its protein product is CASRIGAGAVGELFF. Drawing the rest from reference TRBV19 and TRBJ2-2, the complete variable domain is DGGITQSPKYLFRKEGQNVTLSCEQNLNHDAMYWYRQDPGQGLRLIYYSQIVNDFQKGDIAEGYSVSREKKESFPLTVTSAQKNPTAFYLCASRIGAGAVGELFFGEGSRLTVL.